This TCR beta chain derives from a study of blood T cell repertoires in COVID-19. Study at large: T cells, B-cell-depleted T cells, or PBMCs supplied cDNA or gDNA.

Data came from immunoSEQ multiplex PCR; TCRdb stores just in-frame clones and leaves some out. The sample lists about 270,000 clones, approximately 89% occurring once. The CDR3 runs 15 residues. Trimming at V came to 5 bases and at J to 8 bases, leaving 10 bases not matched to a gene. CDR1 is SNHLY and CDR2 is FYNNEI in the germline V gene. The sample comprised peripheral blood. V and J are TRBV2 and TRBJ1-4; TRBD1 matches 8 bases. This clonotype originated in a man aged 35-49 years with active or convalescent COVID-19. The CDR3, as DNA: TGTGCCAGCAGTTCGAATAGACAGGGGCGGGAAAAACTGTTTTTT. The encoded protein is CASSSNRQGREKLFF.